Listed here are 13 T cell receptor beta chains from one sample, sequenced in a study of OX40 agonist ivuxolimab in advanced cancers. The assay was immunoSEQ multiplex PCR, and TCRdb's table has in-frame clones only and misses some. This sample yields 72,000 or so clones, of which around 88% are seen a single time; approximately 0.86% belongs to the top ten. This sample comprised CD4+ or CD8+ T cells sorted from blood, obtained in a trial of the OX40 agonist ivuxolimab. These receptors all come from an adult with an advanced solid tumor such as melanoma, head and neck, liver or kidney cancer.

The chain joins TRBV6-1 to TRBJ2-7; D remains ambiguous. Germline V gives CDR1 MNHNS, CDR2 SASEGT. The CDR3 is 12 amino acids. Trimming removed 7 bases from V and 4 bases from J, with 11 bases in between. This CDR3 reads CASITNLYEQYF. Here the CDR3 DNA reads TGTGCCAGCATTACGAATTTGTACGAGCAGTACTTC.

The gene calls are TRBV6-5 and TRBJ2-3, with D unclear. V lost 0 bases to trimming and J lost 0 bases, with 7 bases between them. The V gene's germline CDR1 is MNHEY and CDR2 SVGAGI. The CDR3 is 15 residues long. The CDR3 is CASSYSTPSTDTQYF. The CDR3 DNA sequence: TGTGCCAGCAGTTACTCGACTCCGAGCACAGATACGCAGTATTTT.

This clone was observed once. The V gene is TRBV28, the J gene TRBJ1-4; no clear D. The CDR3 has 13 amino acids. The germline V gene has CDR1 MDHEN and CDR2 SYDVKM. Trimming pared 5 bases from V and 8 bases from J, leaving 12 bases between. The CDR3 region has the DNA TGTGCCAGCAGTCCCACCGGGCGGGAAAAACTGTTTTTT. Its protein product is CASSPTGREKLFF.

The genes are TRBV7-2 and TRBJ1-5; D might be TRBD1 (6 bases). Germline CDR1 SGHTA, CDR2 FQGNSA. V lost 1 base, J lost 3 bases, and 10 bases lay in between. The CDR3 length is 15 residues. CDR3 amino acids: CASSLDQGNNQPQHF. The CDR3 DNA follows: TGTGCCAGCAGCTTAGATCAGGGGAACAATCAGCCCCAGCATTTT. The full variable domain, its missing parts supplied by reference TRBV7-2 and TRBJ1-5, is GAGVSQSPSNKVTEKGKDVELRCDPISGHTALYWYRQSLGQGLEFLIYFQGNSAPDKSGLPSDRFSAERTGGSVSTLTIQRTQQEDSAVYLCASSLDQGNNQPQHFGDGTRLSIL.

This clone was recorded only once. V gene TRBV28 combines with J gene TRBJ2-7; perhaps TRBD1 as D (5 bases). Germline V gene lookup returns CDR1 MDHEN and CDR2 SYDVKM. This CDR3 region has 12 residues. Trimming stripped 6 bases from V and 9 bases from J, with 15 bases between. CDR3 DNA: TGTGCCAGCAGCAGGACCAGACAGCGGCAGTACTTC. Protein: CASSRTRQRQYF. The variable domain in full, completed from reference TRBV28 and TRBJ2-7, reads DVKVTQSSRYLVKRTGEKVFLECVQDMDHENMFWYRQDPGLGLRLIYFSYDVKMKEKGDIPEGYSVSREKKERFSLILESASTNQTSMYLCASSRTRQRQYFGPGTRLTVT.

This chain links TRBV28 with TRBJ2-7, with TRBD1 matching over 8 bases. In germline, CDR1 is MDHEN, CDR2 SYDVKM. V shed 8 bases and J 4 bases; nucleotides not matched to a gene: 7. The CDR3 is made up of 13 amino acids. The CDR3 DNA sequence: TGTGCCAGCCAAGGGACAGGCGGGTACGAGCAGTACTTC. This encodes CASQGTGGYEQYF.

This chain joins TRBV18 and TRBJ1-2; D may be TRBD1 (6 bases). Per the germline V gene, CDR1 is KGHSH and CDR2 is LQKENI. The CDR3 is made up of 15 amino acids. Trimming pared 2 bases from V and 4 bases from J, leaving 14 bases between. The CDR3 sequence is CASSPGQGNGYGYTF. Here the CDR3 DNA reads TGTGCCAGCTCACCAGGCCAGGGGAATGGCTATGGCTACACCTTC. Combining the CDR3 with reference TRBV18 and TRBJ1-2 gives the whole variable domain NAGVMQNPRHLVRRRGQEARLRCSPMKGHSHVYWYRQLPEEGLKFMVYLQKENIIDESGMPKERFSAEFPKEGPSILRIQQVVRGDSAAYFCASSPGQGNGYGYTFGSGTRLTVV.

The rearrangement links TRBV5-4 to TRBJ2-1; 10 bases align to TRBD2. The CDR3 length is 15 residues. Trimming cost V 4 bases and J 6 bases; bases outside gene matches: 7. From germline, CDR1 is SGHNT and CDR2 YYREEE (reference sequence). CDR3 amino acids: CASSEASGGINEQFF. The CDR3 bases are TGTGCCAGCAGCGAAGCTAGCGGGGGAATCAATGAGCAGTTCTTC.

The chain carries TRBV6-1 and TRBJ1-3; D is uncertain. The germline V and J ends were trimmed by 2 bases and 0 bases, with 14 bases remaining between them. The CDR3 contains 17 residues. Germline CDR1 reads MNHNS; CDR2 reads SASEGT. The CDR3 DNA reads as TGTGCCAGCAGTGAATTTAACGGAGGAGACTCTGGAAACACCATATATTTT. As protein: CASSEFNGGDSGNTIYF.

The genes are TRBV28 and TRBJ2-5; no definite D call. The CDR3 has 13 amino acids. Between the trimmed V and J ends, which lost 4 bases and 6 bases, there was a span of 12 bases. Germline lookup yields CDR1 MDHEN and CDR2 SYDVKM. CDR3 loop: CASSSLREQTQYF. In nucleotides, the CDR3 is TGTGCCAGCAGTTCCCTACGTGAACAGACCCAGTACTTC.

The CDR3 protein is CATGGPGSGANVLTF. The CDR3 region has the DNA TGTGCCACGGGGGGCCCAGGCTCTGGGGCCAACGTCCTGACTTTC. This chain uses TRBV7-6 with TRBJ2-6; D possibly corresponds to TRBD2 (7 bases). CDR3 size: 15 residues. Deletions cut 10 bases from V and 0 bases from J, with 13 bases between. CDR1 SGHVS and CDR2 FNYEAQ come from the germline V gene.

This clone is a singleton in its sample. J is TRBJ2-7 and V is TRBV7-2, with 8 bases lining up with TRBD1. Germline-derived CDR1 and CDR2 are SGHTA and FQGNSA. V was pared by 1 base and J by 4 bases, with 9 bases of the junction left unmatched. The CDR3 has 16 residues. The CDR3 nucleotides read TGTGCCAGCAGCTTAGGGACAGGGTCGATAGTATACGAGCAGTACTTC. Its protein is CASSLGTGSIVYEQYF.

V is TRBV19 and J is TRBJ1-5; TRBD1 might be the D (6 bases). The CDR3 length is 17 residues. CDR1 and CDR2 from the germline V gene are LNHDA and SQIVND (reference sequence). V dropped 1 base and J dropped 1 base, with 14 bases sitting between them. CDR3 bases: TGTGCCAGTAGTATAGGGGGAGGGGGGAGAAGCAATCAGCCCCAGCATTTT. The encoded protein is CASSIGGGGRSNQPQHF.